The 19 T cell receptor beta chains listed next were all sequenced from one sample in a study of T cell responses to AZD1222 COVID-19 vaccine. Measured with immunoSEQ multiplex PCR; TCRdb has only the in-frame clones, and not every one. This sample has approximately 150,000 clones, with about 92% found just once. The specimen was peripheral blood, collected after recovery from COVID-19. The receptors shown here come from an adult who had recovered from COVID-19.

V and J are TRBV7-2 and TRBJ2-2; TRBD1 matches at 12 bases. In germline, CDR1 is SGHTA, CDR2 FQGNSA. V gave up 7 bases and J gave up 7 bases; unmatched junction bases: 10. The length of the CDR3 is 16 residues. CDR3 protein: CASTIQGTGGHGELFF. Written as DNA, the CDR3 is TGTGCCAGCACCATACAGGGGACAGGGGGCCACGGGGAGCTGTTTTTT.

The J gene is TRBJ1-1, the V gene TRBV9; weak D call: TRBD1 (5 bases). The CDR3 sequence is 14 residues long. Germline V CDR1 and CDR2: SGDLS, YYNGEE. The V gene lost 5 bases and the J gene lost 5 bases, with 16 bases spanning the gap. CDR3 loop: CASSATPRGTEAFF. The CDR3 DNA reads as TGTGCCAGCAGTGCTACCCCACGGGGGACTGAAGCTTTCTTT.

The chain recombines TRBV12-3 or TRBV12-4 with TRBJ2-2; D is unclear. The CDR3 is 11 amino acids. The V gene lost 3 bases and the J gene lost 9 bases, with 5 bases spanning the gap. CDR3 region: CASSFDRELFF. The CDR3 DNA reads TGTGCCAGCAGTTTCGATCGGGAGCTGTTTTTT.

This rearrangement joins TRBV28 to TRBJ2-7, with D possibly matching TRBD1 (6 bases). This CDR3 comprises 19 residues. Trimming shortened V by 6 bases and J by 2 bases, and 29 bases separated the two germline ends. Germline V lookup: CDR1 MDHEN, CDR2 SYDVKM. CDR3 bases: TGTGCCAGCAGCTATATTCCCTTGGCAGGGGATAGGGACGCCTACGAGCAGTACTTC. Its protein is CASSYIPLAGDRDAYEQYF.

About this clone itself: A junction end diverges from the germline sequence, so it may reflect a read error. The chain has TRBV5-4 and TRBJ2-7; TRBD2 might be the D (5 bases). The CDR3 runs to 12 residues. Looked up from germline, CDR1 is SGHNT and CDR2 is YYREEE (reference sequence). In DNA form, the CDR3 reads TGTGCCAGTAGCTTGTCGGGATACGAGCAGTACTTC. It specifies CASSLSGYEQYF.

This chain uses TRBV5-1 with TRBJ1-1; 9 nucleotides match TRBD1. V was pared by 4 bases and J by 6 bases, with 10 bases of the junction left unmatched. Germline CDR1 is SGHRS and CDR2 is YFSETQ. There are 15 residues in the CDR3. CDR3 sequence (DNA): TGCGCCAGCAGCCCGGACAGGGGTCCAGGCGCTGAAGCTTTCTTT. As protein: CASSPDRGPGAEAFF.

A single count supports this clone. This chain joins TRBV19 and TRBJ1-5, with 7 bases matching TRBD1. This CDR3 has 15 amino acids. Trimming removed 3 bases from V and 6 bases from J; junction bases left unmatched: 8. Germline V lookup: CDR1 LNHDA, CDR2 SQIVND (reference sequence). The CDR3 DNA is TGTGCCAGTAGTATCCCGGGACCAGGGGGTCAGCCCCAGCATTTT. Translating gives CASSIPGPGGQPQHF.

The rearrangement joins TRBV6-5 to TRBJ2-1, with 7 positions matching TRBD1. The CDR3 totals 14 residues. Germline lookup yields CDR1 MNHEY and CDR2 SVGAGI. V shed 7 bases, J shed 4 bases, and the junction held 7 bases outside the gene matches. Here the CDR3 DNA reads TGTGCCAGCATAAACAGGGGATTTTACAATGAGCAGTTCTTC. Its protein product is CASINRGFYNEQFF.

The rearrangement uses TRBV12-3 or TRBV12-4 and TRBJ1-5; possible D gene TRBD1, 6 bases. This CDR3 is built from 13 residues. V gave up 6 bases and J gave up 2 bases, with 8 bases separating them. CDR3 DNA: TGTGCCAGCAGCAGGGGAGGCAATCAGCCCCAGCATTTT. This translates into CASSRGGNQPQHF.

V and J are TRBV2 and TRBJ1-1, with D perhaps matching TRBD1 (5 bases). The CDR3 totals 13 residues. Germline CDR1 is SNHLY and CDR2 is FYNNEI. V was cut by 6 bases and J by 6 bases, with 14 bases left in between. CDR3 sequence (DNA): TGTGCCAGCAGCCCCAGGGAAGGTGCTGAAGCTTTCTTT. It codes for CASSPREGAEAFF.

The chain recombines TRBV3-1 (or the pseudogene TRBV3-2) with TRBJ2-2, with 8 bases fitting TRBD1. V lost 4 bases, J lost 3 bases, and 7 bases stayed unmatched. Germline V gene data show CDR1 as LGHDT and CDR2 as YNNKEL (reference sequence). This CDR3 region has 16 residues. The CDR3 DNA follows: TGTGCCAGCAGCCGCTCGACAGGGGCTTACACCGGGGAGCTGTTTTTT. This gives the protein CASSRSTGAYTGELFF.

The chain has TRBV9 and TRBJ2-1; either TRBD1 or TRBD2 may fit D (5 bases each). Trimming stripped 0 bases from V and 5 bases from J, with 9 bases between. CDR1 and CDR2 from the germline V gene are SGDLS and YYNGEE. The CDR3 is 14 amino acids. CDR3 coding DNA: TGTGCCAGCAGCGTAGTCGGGGCGCACAATGAGCAGTTCTTC. Translating gives CASSVVGAHNEQFF.

The chain combines TRBV5-5 with TRBJ2-5; 10 nucleotides agree with TRBD2. In germline, CDR1 is SGHKS, CDR2 YYEKEE (reference sequence). With 0 bases clipped from V and 6 bases from J, the junction kept 14 bases outside the gene matches. This CDR3 has 18 amino acids. The CDR3 bases are TGTGCCAGCAGCTTGGTCCTAGCGGGAGCCGGGGGTGGAAAGACCCAGTACTTC. Translating gives CASSLVLAGAGGGKTQYF.

V and J are TRBV6-1 and TRBJ1-6, with unresolved D. The CDR3 contains 17 residues. Germline values: CDR1 MNHNS, CDR2 SASEGT. Trimming took 2 bases from V and 9 from J, leaving 20 bases between them. This chain's CDR3 is CASSEREYRSLFSPLHF. CDR3 nucleotides: TGTGCCAGCAGTGAACGGGAATATAGGTCCCTATTTTCACCCCTCCACTTT.

V gene TRBV5-5 combines with J gene TRBJ2-2; weak D call: TRBD2 (6 bases). This CDR3 has 14 amino acids. Trimming cost V 3 bases and J 9 bases, with 15 bases left between them. The germline V gene encodes CDR1 SGHKS and CDR2 YYEKEE (reference sequence). The CDR3 sequence is CASSSPKAGWELFF. CDR3 nucleotide sequence: TGTGCCAGCAGCTCTCCCAAAGCGGGCTGGGAGCTGTTTTTT.

The chain recombines TRBV30 with TRBJ1-6, with a possible D match to TRBD1 (5 bases). The CDR3 extends over 13 amino acids. V was trimmed by 4 bases and J by 8 bases, leaving 12 bases between them. Germline V gives CDR1 GTSNPN, CDR2 SVGIG (reference sequence). The CDR3 nucleotides read TGTGCCTGGACAGTGGGACCATATTCACCCCTCCACTTT. As protein: CAWTVGPYSPLHF.

The chain has TRBV11-2 and TRBJ2-7; D not certain. The germline V gene encodes CDR1 SGHAT and CDR2 FQNNGV. The CDR3 loop spans 12 amino acids. V shed 4 bases and J shed 0 bases, with 4 bases lying between them. The CDR3 loop reads CASSWSSYEQYF. CDR3 in DNA: TGTGCCAGCAGCTGGTCCTCCTACGAGCAGTACTTC.

In its sample, this clone was seen a few times. The chain has TRBV6-2 or TRBV6-3 and TRBJ1-5, with D perhaps TRBD1 (5 bases). The CDR3 consists of 14 residues. Trimming left V 2 bases short and J 2 bases short, with 7 bases between. Germline lookup yields CDR1 MNHEY and CDR2 SVGEGT. The CDR3: CASSYTRGNQPQHF. The CDR3 DNA reads as TGTGCCAGCAGTTACACCAGGGGCAATCAGCCCCAGCATTTT.

The rearrangement joins TRBV5-1 to TRBJ2-3, with 8 bases aligning to TRBD1. V lost 6 bases and J lost 1; bases outside the gene matches: 7. CDR3 length: 15 residues. Germline CDR1 and CDR2: SGHRS and YFSETQ. CDR3 in amino acids: CASNSYRGGTDTQYF. The CDR3 DNA follows: TGCGCCAGCAATTCATACAGGGGGGGCACAGATACGCAGTATTTT.